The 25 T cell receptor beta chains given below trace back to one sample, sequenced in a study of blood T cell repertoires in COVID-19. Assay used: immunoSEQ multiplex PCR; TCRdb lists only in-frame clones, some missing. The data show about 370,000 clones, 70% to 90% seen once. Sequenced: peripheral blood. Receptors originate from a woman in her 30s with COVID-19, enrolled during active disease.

CDR3 sequence: CASSPGRGPQETQYF. The DNA for the CDR3 is TGTGCCAGCTCACCGGGGCGGGGGCCCCAAGAGACCCAGTACTTC. The V and J genes are TRBV18 and TRBJ2-5; possible D gene TRBD2, 7 bases. The CDR3 runs to 15 residues. CDR1 and CDR2 from the germline V gene are KGHSH and LQKENI. The V end was cut by 3 bases, the J end by 1 base, with 12 bases between.

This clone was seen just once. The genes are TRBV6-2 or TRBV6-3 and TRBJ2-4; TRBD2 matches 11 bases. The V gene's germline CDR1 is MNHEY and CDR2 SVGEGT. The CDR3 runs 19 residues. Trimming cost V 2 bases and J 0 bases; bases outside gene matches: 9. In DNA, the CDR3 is TGTGCCAGCAGTTACCCGCTAGCGGGAGGCGCCTTAGCCAAAAACATTCAGTACTTC. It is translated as CASSYPLAGGALAKNIQYF.

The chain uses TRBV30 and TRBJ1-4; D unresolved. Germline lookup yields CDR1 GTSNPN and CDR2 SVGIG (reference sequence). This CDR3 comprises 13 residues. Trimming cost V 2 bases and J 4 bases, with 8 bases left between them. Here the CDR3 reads CAWSYSGNEKLFF. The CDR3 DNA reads TGTGCCTGGAGTTATAGCGGTAATGAAAAACTGTTTTTT.

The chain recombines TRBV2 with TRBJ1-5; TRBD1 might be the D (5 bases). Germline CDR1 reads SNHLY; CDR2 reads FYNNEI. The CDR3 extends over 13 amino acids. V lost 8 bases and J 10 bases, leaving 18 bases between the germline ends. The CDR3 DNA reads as TGTGCCAGCCAAGACAGATCCCCGGTCCCCCAGCATTTT. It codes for CASQDRSPVPQHF.

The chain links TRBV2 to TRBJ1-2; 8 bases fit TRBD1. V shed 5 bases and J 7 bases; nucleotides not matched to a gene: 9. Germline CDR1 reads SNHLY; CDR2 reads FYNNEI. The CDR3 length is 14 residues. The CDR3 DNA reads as TGTGCCAGCAGTTTGATCAGGGGGCCGGTTGGCTACACCTTC. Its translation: CASSLIRGPVGYTF.

The CDR3 reads CASSTLDSYNEQFF. In DNA, the CDR3 is TGTGCCAGCAGCACCTTAGACTCTTACAATGAGCAGTTCTTC. The chain has TRBV5-6 and TRBJ2-1; D remains unclear. This CDR3 is 14 amino acids long. V lost 4 bases and J 4 bases, leaving 12 bases between the germline ends. The germline gives CDR1 SGHDT, CDR2 YYEEEE.

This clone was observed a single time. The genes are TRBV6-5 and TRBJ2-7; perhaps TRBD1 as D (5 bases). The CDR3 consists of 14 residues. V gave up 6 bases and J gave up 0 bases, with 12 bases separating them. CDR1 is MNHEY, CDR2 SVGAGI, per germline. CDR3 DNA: TGTGCCAGCAGCCAACATACAGGCTCCTACGAGCAGTACTTC. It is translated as CASSQHTGSYEQYF.

The DNA for the CDR3 is TGTGCCAGCAACCCTGGTACAGGGGAGGATGAGCAGTTCTTC. It specifies CASNPGTGEDEQFF. V gene TRBV6-5 combines with J gene TRBJ2-1; D is possibly TRBD1 (7 bases). Trimming took 7 bases from V and 8 from J, leaving 18 bases between them. This CDR3 is built from 14 residues. Germline-derived CDR1 and CDR2 are MNHEY and SVGAGI.

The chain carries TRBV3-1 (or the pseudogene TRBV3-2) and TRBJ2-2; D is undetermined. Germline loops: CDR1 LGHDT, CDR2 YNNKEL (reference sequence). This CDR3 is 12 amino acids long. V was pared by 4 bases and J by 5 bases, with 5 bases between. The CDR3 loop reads CASSLRTGELFF. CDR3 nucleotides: TGTGCCAGCAGCCTCCGGACCGGGGAGCTGTTTTTT.

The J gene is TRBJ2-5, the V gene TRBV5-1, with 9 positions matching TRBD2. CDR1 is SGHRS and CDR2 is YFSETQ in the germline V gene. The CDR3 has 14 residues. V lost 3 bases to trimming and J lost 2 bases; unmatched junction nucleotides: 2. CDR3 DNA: TGCGCCAGCAGCTCGACTAGCGGTCAAGAGACCCAGTACTTC. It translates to CASSSTSGQETQYF.

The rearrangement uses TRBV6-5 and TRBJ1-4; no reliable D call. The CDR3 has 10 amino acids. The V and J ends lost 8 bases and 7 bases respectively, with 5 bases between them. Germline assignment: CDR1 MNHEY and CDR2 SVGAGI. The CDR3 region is CASRGEKLFF. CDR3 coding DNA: TGTGCCAGCCGAGGTGAAAAACTGTTTTTT.

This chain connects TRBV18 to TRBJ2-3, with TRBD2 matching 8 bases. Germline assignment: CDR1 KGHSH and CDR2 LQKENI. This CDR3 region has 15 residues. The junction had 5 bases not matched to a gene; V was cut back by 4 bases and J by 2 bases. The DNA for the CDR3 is TGTGCCAGCTCACTTTTAGCGGGGAACACAGATACGCAGTATTTT. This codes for CASSLLAGNTDTQYF.

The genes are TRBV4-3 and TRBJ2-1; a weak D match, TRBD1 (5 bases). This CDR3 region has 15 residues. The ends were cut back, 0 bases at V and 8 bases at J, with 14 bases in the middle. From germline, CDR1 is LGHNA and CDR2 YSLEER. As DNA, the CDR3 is TGCGCCAGCAGCCAAGACTTCCAGGGTTGGGATGAGCAGTTCTTC. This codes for CASSQDFQGWDEQFF.

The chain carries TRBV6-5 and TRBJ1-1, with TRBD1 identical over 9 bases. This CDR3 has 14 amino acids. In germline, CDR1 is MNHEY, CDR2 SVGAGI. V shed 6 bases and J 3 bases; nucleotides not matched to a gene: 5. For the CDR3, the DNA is TGTGCCAGCAGCCAGGGACAGGGCTACACTGAAGCTTTCTTT. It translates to CASSQGQGYTEAFF.

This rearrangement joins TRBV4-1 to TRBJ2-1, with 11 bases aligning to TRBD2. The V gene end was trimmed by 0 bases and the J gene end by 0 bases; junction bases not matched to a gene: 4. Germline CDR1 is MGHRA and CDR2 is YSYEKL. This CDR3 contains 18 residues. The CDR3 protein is CASSQEGTSGGSYNEQFF. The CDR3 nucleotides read TGCGCCAGCAGCCAAGAAGGCACTAGCGGGGGCTCCTACAATGAGCAGTTCTTC.

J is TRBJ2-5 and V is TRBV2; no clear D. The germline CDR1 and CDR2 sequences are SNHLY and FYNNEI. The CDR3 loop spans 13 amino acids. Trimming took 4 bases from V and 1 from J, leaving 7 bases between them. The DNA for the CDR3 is TGTGCCAGCAGTGTTGCACTCCAAGAGACCCAGTACTTC. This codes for CASSVALQETQYF. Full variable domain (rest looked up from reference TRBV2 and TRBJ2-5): EPEVTQTPSHQVTQMGQEVILRCVPISNHLYFYWYRQILGQKVEFLVSFYNNEISEKSEIFDDQFSVERPDGSNFTLKIRSTKLEDSAMYFCASSVALQETQYFGPGTRLLVL.

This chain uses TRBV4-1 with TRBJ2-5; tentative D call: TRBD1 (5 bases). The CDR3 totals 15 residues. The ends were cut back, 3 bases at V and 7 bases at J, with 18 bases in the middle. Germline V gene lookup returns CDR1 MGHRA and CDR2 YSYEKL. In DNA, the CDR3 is TGCGCCAGCAGCCAGCCCGTGGACACCCTGGGGACCCAGTACTTC. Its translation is CASSQPVDTLGTQYF.

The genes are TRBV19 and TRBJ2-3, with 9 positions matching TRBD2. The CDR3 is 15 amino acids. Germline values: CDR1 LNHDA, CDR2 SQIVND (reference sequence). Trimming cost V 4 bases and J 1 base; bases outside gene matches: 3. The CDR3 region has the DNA TGTGCCAGTAGTACGACTAGCGGACGCACAGATACGCAGTATTTT. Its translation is CASSTTSGRTDTQYF. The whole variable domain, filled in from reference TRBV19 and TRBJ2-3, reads DGGITQSPKYLFRKEGQNVTLSCEQNLNHDAMYWYRQDPGQGLRLIYYSQIVNDFQKGDIAEGYSVSREKKESFPLTVTSAQKNPTAFYLCASSTTSGRTDTQYFGPGTRLTVL.

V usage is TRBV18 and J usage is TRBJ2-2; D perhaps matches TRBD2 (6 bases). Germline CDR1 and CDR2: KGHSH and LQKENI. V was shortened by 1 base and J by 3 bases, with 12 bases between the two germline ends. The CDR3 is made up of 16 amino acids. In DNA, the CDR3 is TGTGCCAGCTCACCACGGAGGGGCGGTGACACCGGGGAGCTGTTTTTT. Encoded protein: CASSPRRGGDTGELFF.

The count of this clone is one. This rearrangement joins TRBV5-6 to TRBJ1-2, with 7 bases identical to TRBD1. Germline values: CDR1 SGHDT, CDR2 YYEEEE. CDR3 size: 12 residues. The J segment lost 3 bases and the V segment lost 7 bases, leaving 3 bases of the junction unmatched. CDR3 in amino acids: CASGDRDYGYTF. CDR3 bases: TGTGCCAGCGGCGACAGGGACTATGGCTACACCTTC.

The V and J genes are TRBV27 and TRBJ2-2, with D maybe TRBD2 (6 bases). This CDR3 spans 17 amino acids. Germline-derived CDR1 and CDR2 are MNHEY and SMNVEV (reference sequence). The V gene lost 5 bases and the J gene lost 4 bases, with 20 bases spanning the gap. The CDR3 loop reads CASSAPRLVGGTGELFF. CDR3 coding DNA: TGTGCCAGCAGTGCCCCCCGGTTGGTGGGAGGCACCGGGGAGCTGTTTTTT.

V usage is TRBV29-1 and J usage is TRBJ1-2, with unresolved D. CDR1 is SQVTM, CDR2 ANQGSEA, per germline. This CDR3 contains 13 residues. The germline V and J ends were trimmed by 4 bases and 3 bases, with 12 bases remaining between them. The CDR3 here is CSVVRGLDYGYTF. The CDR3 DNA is TGCAGCGTTGTTCGGGGTTTAGACTATGGCTACACCTTC.

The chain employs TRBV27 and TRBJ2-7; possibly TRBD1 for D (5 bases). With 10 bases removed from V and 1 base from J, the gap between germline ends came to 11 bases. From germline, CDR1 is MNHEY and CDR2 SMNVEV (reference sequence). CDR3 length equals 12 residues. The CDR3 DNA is TGTGCCATCGAACAGGATTCCTACGAGCAGTACTTC. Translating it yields CAIEQDSYEQYF.

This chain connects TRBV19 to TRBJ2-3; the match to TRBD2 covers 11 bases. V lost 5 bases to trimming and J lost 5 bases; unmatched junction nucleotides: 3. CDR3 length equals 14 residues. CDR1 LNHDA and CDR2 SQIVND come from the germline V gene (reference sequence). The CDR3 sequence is CASSLGTSGDTQYF. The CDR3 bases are TGTGCCAGTAGTCTAGGGACTAGCGGAGATACGCAGTATTTT.

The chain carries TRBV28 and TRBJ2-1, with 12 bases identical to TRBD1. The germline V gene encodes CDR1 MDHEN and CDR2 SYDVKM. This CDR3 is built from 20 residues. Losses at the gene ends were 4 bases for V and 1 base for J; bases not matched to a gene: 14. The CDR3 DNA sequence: TGTGCCAGCAGTTCAGCCGGGACAGGGGGCGAGTTTGAGTCCTACAATGAGCAGTTCTTC. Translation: CASSSAGTGGEFESYNEQFF.